This TCR beta chain was obtained from a study of post-analysis software for immune sequencing data. Overall study: Included among the disease courses, which were recorded for the cohort, were relapsing-remitting, secondary progressive and progressive-relapsing multiple sclerosis.

This clonotype was seen a handful of times. Its antigen is undetermined. The study, taken as a whole, reports: Elevated frequency relative to controls characterized several TRBV segments in patients, TRBV5-6, TRBV5-1 and TRBV20-1 among them. F measure grouped same-batch samples tightly together.

Trimming stripped 3 bases from V and 4 bases from J, with 25 bases between. This CDR3 has 18 amino acids. Per the germline V gene, CDR1 is SGHRS and CDR2 is YFSETQ. The TCR beta cDNA libraries contained unique molecular identifiers. TCRdb re-analysed the PCR reads in MiXCR, keeping a single row per CDR3 protein. This sample has hundreds of thousands of distinct CDR3 sequences, with around 40% found just once. The chain links TRBV5-1 to TRBJ1-2; D possibly corresponds to TRBD1 (5 bases). Sequenced input: blood. The receptor's source is a girl aged 10 to 17 with multiple sclerosis. The CDR3 here is CASSSILKTGRTIYGYTF. CDR3 nucleotides: TGCGCCAGCAGCTCTATCTTAAAGACGGGACGCACTATCTATGGCTACACCTTC.